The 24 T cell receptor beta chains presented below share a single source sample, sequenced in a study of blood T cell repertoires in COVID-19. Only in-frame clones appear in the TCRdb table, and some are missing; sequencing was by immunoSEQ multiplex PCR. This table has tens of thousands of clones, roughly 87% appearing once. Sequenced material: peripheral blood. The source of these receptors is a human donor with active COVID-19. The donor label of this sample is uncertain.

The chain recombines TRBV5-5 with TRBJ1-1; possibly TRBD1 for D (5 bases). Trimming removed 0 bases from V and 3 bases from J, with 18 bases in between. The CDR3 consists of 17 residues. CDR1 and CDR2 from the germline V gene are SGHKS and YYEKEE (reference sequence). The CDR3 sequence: CASSLGRTGRADTEAFF. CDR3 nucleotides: TGTGCCAGCAGCTTGGGGCGGACGGGCAGGGCGGACACTGAAGCTTTCTTT.

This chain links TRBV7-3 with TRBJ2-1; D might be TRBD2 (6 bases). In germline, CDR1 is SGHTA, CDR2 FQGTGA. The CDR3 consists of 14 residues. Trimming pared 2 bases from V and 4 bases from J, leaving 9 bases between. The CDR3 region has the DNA TGTGCCAGCAGCTTAGCGGGGCAGTACAATGAGCAGTTCTTC. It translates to CASSLAGQYNEQFF.

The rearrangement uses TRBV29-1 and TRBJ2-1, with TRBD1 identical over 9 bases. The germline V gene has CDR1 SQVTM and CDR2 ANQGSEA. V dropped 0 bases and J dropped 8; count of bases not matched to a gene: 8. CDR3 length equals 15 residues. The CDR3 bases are TGCAGCGTTGAAGAGTCCGGGACAGGGTTTGATGAGCAGTTCTTC. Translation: CSVEESGTGFDEQFF.

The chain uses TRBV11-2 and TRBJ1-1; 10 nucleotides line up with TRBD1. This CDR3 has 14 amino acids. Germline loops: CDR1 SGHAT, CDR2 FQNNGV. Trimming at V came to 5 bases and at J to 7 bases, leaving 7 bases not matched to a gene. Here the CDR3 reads CASSRTTGGGEAFF. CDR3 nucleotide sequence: TGTGCCAGCAGCAGGACGACAGGGGGCGGTGAAGCTTTCTTT.

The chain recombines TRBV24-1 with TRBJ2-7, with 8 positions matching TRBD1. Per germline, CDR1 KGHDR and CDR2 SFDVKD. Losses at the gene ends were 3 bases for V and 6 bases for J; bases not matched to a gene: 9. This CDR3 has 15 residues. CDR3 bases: TGTGCCACCAGTGATCCCGGACAGGGTCAACGCGAGCAGTACTTC. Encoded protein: CATSDPGQGQREQYF.

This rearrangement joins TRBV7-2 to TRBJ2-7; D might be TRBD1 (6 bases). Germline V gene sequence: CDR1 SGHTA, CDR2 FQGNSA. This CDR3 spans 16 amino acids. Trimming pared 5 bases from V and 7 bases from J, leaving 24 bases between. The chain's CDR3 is CASSPRGTPGSQEQYF. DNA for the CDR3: TGTGCCAGCAGCCCCAGGGGAACGCCGGGGAGTCAAGAGCAGTACTTC.

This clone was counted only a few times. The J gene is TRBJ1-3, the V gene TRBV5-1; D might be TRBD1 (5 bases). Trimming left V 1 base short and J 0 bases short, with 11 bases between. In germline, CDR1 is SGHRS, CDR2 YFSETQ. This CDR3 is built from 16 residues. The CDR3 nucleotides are TGCGCCAGCAGCTTGAAAGACAGAAGCTCTGGAAACACCATATATTTT. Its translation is CASSLKDRSSGNTIYF.

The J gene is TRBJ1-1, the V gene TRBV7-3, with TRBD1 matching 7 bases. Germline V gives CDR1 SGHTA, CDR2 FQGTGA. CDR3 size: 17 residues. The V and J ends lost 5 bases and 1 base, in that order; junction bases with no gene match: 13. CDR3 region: CASSIGQAGLGNTEAFF. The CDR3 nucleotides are TGTGCCAGCAGCATCGGACAGGCGGGTTTGGGGAACACTGAAGCTTTCTTT.

The CDR3 DNA reads as TGTGCCAGCAGCCACGGGGGGCCTCTTAACTATGGCTACACCTTC. Its protein is CASSHGGPLNYGYTF. The chain joins TRBV3-1 (or the pseudogene TRBV3-2) to TRBJ1-2; D possibly corresponds to TRBD1 (6 bases). Trimming removed 3 bases at V and 1 base at J, with 12 bases between. CDR1 LGHDT and CDR2 YNNKEL come from the germline V gene (reference sequence). CDR3 size: 15 residues.

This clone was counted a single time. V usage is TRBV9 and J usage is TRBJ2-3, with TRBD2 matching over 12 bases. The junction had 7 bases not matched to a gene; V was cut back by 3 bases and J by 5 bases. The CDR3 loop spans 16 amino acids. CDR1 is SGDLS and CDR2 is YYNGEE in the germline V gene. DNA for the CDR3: TGTGCCAGCAGCGGAAGGACTAGCGGGGCGGGAGATACGCAGTATTTT. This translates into CASSGRTSGAGDTQYF.

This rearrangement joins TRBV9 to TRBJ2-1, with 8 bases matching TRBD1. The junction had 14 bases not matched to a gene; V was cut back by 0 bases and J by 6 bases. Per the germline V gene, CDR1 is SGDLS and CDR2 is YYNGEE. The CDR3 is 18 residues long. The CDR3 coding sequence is TGTGCCAGCAGCGTAGTCCCCTCCCAAGACAGGGGATTCAATGAGCAGTTCTTC. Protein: CASSVVPSQDRGFNEQFF.

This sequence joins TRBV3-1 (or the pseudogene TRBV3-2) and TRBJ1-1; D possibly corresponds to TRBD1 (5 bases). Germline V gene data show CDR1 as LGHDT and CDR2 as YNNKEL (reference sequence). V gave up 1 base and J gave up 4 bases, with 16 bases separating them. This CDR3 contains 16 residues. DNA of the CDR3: TGTGCCAGCAGCCAAGCCGGAGGGGCGCTTGGCACTGAAGCTTTCTTT. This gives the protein CASSQAGGALGTEAFF.

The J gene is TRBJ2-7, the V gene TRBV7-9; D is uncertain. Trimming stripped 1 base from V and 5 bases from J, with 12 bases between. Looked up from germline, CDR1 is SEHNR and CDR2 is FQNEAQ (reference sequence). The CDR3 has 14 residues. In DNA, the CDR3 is TGTGCCAGCAGCTTAGACCGAACGAGCCACGAGCAGTACTTC. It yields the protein CASSLDRTSHEQYF.

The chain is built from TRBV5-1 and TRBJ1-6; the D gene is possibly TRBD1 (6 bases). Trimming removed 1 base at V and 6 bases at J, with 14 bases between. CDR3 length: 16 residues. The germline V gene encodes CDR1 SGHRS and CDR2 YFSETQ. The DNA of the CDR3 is TGCGCCAGCAGCTTGCAGGGGACTACGGTTAATTCACCCCTCCACTTT. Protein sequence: CASSLQGTTVNSPLHF.

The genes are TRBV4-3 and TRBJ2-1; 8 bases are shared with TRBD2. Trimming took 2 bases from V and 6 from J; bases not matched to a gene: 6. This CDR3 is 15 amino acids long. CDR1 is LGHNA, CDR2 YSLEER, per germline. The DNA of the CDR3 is TGCGCCAGCAGCCAACACCTTCTAGCGGGCAATGAGCAGTTCTTC. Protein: CASSQHLLAGNEQFF.

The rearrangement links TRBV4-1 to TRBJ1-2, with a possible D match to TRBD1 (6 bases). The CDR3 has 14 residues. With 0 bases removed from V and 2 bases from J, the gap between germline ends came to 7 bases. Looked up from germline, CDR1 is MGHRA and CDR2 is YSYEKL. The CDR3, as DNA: TGCGCCAGCAGCCAAGATAGGGGGAACTATGGCTACACCTTC. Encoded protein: CASSQDRGNYGYTF.

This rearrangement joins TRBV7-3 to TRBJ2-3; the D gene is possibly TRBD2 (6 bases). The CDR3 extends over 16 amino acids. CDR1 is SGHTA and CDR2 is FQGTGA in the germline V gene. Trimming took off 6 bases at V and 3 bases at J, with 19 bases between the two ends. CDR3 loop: CASSPLATLATDTQYF. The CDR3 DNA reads TGTGCCAGCAGTCCATTGGCAACCCTAGCGACAGATACGCAGTATTTT.

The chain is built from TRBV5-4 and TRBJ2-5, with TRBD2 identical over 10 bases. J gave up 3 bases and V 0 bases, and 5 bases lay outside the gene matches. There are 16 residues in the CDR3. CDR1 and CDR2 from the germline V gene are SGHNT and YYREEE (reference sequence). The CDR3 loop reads CASSLGSGGAEETQYF. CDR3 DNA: TGTGCCAGCAGCTTGGGCAGCGGGGGGGCTGAAGAGACCCAGTACTTC.

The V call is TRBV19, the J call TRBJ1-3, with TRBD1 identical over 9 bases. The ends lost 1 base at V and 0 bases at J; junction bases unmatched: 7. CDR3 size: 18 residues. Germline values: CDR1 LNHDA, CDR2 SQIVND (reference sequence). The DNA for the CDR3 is TGTGCCAGTAGTATAGCCTCCGGGACAGGGTACTCTGGAAACACCATATATTTT. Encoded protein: CASSIASGTGYSGNTIYF.

The CDR3 nucleotides are TGTGCCAGCAGTCAATACAGGGGGGGCAATGAGCAGTTCTTC. It yields the protein CASSQYRGGNEQFF. The chain carries TRBV2 and TRBJ2-1; tentative D call: TRBD1 (8 bases). The V end was cut by 5 bases, the J end by 6 bases, with 14 bases between. In germline, CDR1 is SNHLY, CDR2 FYNNEI. The CDR3 runs to 14 residues.

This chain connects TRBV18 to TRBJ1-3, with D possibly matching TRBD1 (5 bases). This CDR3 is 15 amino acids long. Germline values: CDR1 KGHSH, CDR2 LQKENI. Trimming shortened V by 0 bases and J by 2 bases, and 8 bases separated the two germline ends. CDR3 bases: TGTGCCAGCTCACCACCAGGGGCGGCTGGAAACACCATATATTTT. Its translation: CASSPPGAAGNTIYF.

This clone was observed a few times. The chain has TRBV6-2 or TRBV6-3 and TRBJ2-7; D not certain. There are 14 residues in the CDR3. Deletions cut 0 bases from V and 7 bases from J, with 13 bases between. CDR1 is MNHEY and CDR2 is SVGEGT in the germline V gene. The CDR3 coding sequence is TGTGCCAGCAGTTACTCGGCCAAATCCCAGGAGCAGTACTTC. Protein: CASSYSAKSQEQYF.

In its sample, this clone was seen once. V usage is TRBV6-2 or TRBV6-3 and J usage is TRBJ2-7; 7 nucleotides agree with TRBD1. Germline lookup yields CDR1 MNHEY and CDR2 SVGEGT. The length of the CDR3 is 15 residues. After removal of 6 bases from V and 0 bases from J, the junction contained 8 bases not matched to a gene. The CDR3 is CASSRTGVSSYEQYF. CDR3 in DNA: TGTGCCAGCAGCCGTACAGGGGTAAGCTCCTACGAGCAGTACTTC.

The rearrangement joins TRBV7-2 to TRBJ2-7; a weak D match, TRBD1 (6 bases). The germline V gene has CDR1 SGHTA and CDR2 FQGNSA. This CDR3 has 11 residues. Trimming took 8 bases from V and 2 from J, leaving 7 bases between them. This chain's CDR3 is CASAGAYEQYF. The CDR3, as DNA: TGTGCCAGCGCAGGGGCCTACGAGCAGTACTTC. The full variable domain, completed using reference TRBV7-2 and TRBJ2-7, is GAGVSQSPSNKVTEKGKDVELRCDPISGHTALYWYRQSLGQGLEFLIYFQGNSAPDKSGLPSDRFSAERTGGSVSTLTIQRTQQEDSAVYLCASAGAYEQYFGPGTRLTVT.